Shown below are 3 T cell receptor beta chains from a single sample sequenced in a study of blood T cell repertoires in COVID-19. The data were produced by immunoSEQ multiplex PCR, yet TCRdb's version contains in-frame clones alone and is incomplete. The sample contains roughly 43,000 clones, more than 70% of which appear only once. Sequencing was performed on peripheral blood. All receptors derive from a human donor in a cohort sampled during active COVID-19.

The chain is built from TRBV4-1 and TRBJ2-1, with 8 bases matching TRBD1. V trimming: 2 bases; J trimming: 5 bases; junction bases outside the gene matches: 8. The CDR3 totals 16 residues. The germline gives CDR1 MGHRA, CDR2 YSYEKL. The CDR3 nucleotides read TGCGCCAGCAGCCAAACCGGACAGGGTCTTAACAATGAGCAGTTCTTC. Translation: CASSQTGQGLNNEQFF.

The chain has TRBV28 and TRBJ2-3; D is ambiguous. The germline V and J ends were trimmed by 3 bases and 6 bases, with 4 bases remaining between them. CDR3 length equals 11 residues. Germline CDR1 MDHEN, CDR2 SYDVKM. The CDR3 sequence is CASSFEDTQYF. CDR3 in DNA: TGTGCCAGCAGTTTCGAGGATACGCAGTATTTT.

The chain uses TRBV30 and TRBJ1-6, with D perhaps TRBD1 (5 bases). The CDR3 sequence is 12 residues long. V was shortened by 3 bases and J by 11 bases, with 11 bases between the two germline ends. Germline CDR1 reads GTSNPN; CDR2 reads SVGIG (reference sequence). CDR3 DNA sequence: TGTGCCTGGAGGCGGGGGGGGACACCCCTCCACTTT. It translates to CAWRRGGTPLHF.